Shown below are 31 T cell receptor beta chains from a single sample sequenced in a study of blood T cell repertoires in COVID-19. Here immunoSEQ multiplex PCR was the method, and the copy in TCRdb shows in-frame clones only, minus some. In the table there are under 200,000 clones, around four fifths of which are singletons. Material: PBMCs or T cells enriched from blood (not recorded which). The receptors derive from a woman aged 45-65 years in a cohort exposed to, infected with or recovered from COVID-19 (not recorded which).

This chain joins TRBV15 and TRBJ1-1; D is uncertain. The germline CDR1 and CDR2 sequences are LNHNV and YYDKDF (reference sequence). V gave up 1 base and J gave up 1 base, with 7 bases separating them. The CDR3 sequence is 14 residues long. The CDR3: CATSRVRRNTEAFF. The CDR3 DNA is TGTGCCACCAGCAGAGTGCGGCGGAACACTGAAGCTTTCTTT.

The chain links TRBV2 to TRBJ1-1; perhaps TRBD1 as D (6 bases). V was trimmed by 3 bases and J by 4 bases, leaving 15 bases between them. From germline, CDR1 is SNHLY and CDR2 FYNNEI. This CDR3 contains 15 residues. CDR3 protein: CASSDGRGGSTEAFF. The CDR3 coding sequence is TGTGCCAGCAGTGATGGCAGGGGTGGGAGCACTGAAGCTTTCTTT.

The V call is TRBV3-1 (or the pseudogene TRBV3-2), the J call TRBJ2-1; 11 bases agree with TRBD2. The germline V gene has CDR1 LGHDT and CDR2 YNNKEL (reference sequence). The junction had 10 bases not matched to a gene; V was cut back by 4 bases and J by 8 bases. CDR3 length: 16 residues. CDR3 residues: CASSRAASGRSHEQFF. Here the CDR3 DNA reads TGTGCCAGCAGCCGGGCGGCTAGCGGGAGGTCCCATGAGCAGTTCTTC.

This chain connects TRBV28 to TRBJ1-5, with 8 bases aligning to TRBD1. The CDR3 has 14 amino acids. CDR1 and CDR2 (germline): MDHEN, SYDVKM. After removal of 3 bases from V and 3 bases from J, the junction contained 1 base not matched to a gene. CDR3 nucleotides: TGTGCCAGCAGTTTGACAGGGGACAATCAGCCCCAGCATTTT. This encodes CASSLTGDNQPQHF.

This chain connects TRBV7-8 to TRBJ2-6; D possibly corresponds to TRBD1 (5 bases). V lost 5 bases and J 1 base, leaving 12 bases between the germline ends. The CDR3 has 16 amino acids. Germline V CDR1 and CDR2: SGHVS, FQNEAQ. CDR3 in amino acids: CASSTLGDSGANVLTF. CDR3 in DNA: TGTGCCAGCAGCACCTTAGGGGATTCTGGGGCCAACGTCCTGACTTTC.

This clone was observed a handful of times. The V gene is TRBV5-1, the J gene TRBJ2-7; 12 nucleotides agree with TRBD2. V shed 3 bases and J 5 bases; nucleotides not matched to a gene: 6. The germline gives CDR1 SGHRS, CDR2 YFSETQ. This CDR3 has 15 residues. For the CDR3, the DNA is TGCGCCAGCAGCTCCTCACTAGCGGGGGGCAACGAGCAGTACTTC. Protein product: CASSSSLAGGNEQYF. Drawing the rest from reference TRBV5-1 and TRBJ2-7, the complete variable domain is KAGVTQTPRYLIKTRGQQVTLSCSPISGHRSVSWYQQTPGQGLQFLFEYFSETQRNKGNFPGRFSGRQFSNSRSEMNVSTLELGDSALYLCASSSSLAGGNEQYFGPGTRLTVT.

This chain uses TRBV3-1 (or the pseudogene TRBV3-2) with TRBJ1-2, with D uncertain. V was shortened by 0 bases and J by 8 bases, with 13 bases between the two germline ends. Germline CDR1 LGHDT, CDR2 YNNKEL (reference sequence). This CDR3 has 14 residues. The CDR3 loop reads CASSQDLRVLGYTF. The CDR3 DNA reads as TGTGCCAGCAGCCAAGATCTGAGAGTTTTAGGCTACACCTTC.

The CDR3, as DNA: TGTGCCAGCAGTGATAACAGTGGTTCCTACAATGAGCAGTTCTTC. This codes for CASSDNSGSYNEQFF. This chain connects TRBV25-1 to TRBJ2-1; D remains ambiguous. The ends were cut back, 3 bases at V and 1 base at J, with 10 bases in the middle. The CDR3 length is 15 residues. CDR1 is MGHDK, CDR2 SYGVNS, per germline.

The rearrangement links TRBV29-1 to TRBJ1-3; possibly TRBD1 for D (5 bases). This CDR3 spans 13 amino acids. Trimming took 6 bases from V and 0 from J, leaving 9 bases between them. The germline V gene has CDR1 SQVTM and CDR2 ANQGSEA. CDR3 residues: CSVKTVSGNTIYF. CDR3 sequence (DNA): TGCAGCGTAAAGACAGTCTCTGGAAACACCATATATTTT.

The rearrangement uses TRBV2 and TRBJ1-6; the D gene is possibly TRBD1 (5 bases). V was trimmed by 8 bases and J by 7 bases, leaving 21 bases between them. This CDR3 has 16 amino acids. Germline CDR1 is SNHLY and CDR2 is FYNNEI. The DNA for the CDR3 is TGTGCCAGCGAGACGCGCCCCCAGGGTTTCAATTCACCCCTCCACTTT. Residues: CASETRPQGFNSPLHF.

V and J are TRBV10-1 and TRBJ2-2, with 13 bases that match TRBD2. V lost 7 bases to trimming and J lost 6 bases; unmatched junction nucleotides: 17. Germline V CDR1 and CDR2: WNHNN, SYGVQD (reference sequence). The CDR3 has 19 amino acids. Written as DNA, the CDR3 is TGCGCCAGCACCATGACTAGCGGGGGGCTCTTAAACGAAGCCGGGGAGCTGTTTTTT. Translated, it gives CASTMTSGGLLNEAGELFF.

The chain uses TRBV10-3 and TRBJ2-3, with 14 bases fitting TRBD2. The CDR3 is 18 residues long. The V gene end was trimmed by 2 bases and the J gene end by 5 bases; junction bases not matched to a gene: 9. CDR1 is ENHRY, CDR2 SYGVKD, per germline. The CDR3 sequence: CAISEADRTSGRRDTQYF. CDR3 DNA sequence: TGTGCCATCAGTGAGGCGGACAGGACTAGCGGGAGGAGAGATACGCAGTATTTT.

The CDR3 loop reads CASSRPRAGNTIYF. CDR3 coding DNA: TGTGCCAGCAGTCGCCCGAGGGCTGGAAACACCATATATTTT. V gene TRBV28 combines with J gene TRBJ1-3; D unresolved. This CDR3 is 14 amino acids long. V lost 5 bases and J 2 bases, leaving 10 bases between the germline ends. The V gene's germline CDR1 is MDHEN and CDR2 SYDVKM.

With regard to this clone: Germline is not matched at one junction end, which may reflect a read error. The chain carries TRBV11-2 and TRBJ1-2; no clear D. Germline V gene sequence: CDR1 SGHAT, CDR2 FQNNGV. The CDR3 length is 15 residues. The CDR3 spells CASSNTLAEEGVRFF. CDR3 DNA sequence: TGTGCCAGCAGCAATACACTAGCCGAGGAGGGAGTGAGGTTCTTC.

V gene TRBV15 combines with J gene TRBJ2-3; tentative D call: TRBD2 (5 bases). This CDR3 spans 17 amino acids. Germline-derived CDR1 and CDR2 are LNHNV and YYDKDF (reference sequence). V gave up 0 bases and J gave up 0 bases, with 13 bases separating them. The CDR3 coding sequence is TGTGCCACCAGCAGAGATAGGACTTTTACTAGCACAGATACGCAGTATTTT. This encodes CATSRDRTFTSTDTQYF.

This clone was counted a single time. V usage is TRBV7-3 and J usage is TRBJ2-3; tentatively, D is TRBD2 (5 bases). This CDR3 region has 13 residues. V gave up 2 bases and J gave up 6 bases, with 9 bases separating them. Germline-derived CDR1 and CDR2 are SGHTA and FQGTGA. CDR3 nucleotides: TGTGCCAGCAGCTTACTAGCAGCCGATACGCAGTATTTT. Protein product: CASSLLAADTQYF.

The CDR3 is CASSLVLPGRDRGQKAKNIQYF. Here the CDR3 DNA reads TGTGCCAGCAGCTTAGTACTTCCGGGCCGGGACAGGGGGCAGAAAGCCAAAAACATTCAGTACTTC. V gene TRBV7-6 combines with J gene TRBJ2-4, with 12 bases fitting TRBD1. The J segment lost 0 bases and the V segment lost 1 base, leaving 16 bases of the junction unmatched. Per the germline V gene, CDR1 is SGHVS and CDR2 is FNYEAQ. The CDR3 sequence is 22 residues long. The full variable domain, its missing parts supplied by reference TRBV7-6 and TRBJ2-4, is GAGVSQSPRYKVTKRGQDVALRCDPISGHVSLYWYRQALGQGPEFLTYFNYEAQQDKSGLPNDRFSAERPEGSISTLTIQRTEQRDSAMYRCASSLVLPGRDRGQKAKNIQYFGAGTRLSVL.

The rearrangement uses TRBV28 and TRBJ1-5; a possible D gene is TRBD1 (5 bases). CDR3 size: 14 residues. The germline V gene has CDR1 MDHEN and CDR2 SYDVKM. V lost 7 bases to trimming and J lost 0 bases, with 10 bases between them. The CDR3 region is CASTPRDSNQPQHF. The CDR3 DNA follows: TGTGCCAGCACCCCCAGGGATAGCAATCAGCCCCAGCATTTT.

CDR3 DNA: TGTGCCAGCAGCTTATTGACTGTCACTAGCACAGATACGCAGTATTTT. Its translation: CASSLLTVTSTDTQYF. V gene TRBV7-2 combines with J gene TRBJ2-3, with D uncertain. The germline CDR1 and CDR2 sequences are SGHTA and FQGNSA. The V gene lost 2 bases and the J gene lost 0 bases, with 12 bases spanning the gap. The CDR3 runs to 16 residues.

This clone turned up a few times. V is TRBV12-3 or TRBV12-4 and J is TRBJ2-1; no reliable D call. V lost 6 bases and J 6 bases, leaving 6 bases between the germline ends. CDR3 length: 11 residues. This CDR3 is CASSPGNEQFF. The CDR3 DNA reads TGTGCCAGCAGCCCAGGCAATGAGCAGTTCTTC.

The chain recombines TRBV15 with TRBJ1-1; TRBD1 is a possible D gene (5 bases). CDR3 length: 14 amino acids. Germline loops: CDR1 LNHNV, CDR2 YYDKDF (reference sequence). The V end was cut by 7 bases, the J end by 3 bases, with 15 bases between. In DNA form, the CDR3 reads TGTGCCACCACCGCGGGTGGGGGGTACACTGAAGCTTTCTTT. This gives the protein CATTAGGGYTEAFF.

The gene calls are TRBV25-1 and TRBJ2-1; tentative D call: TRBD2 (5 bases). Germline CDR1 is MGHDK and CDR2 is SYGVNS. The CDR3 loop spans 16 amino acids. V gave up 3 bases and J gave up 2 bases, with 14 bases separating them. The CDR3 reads CASSESGPTAYNEQFF. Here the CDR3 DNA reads TGTGCCAGCAGTGAGAGCGGCCCGACGGCCTACAATGAGCAGTTCTTC.

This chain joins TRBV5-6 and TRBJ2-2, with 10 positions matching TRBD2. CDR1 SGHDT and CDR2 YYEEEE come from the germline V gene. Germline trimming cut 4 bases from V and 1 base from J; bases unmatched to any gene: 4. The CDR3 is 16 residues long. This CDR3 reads CASSRPSGRNTGELFF. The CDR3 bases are TGTGCCAGCAGCAGACCTAGCGGGAGGAACACCGGGGAGCTGTTTTTT.

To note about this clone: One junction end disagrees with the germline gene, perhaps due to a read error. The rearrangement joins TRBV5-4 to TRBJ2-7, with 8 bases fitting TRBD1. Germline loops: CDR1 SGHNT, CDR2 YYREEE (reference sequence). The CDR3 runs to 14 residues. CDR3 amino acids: CVSSLGQEIYEQYF. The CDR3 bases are TGTGTCAGCAGCTTGGGACAGGAGATCTACGAGCAGTACTTC.

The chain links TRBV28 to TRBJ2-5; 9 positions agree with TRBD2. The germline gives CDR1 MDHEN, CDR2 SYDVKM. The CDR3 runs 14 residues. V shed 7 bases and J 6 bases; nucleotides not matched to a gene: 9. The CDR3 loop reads CASKGAGGIKTQYF. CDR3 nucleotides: TGTGCCAGCAAGGGAGCGGGAGGAATCAAGACCCAGTACTTC.

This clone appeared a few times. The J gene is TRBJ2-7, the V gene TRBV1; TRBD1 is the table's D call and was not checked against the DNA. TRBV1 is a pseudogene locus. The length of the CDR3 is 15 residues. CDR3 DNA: TGCACCAGCAGCCCTAAGGGGACAACCATCTACGAGCAGTACTTC. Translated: CTSSPKGTTIYEQYF.

The CDR3 bases are TGTGCCAGCAGTTTTTCGGTCAGGCCCGGTCGTGAGCAGTTCTTC. It codes for CASSFSVRPGREQFF. The chain uses TRBV28 and TRBJ2-1, with D hard to call. V was cut by 3 bases and J by 9 bases, with 18 bases left in between. Germline CDR1 is MDHEN and CDR2 is SYDVKM. CDR3 length: 15 amino acids.

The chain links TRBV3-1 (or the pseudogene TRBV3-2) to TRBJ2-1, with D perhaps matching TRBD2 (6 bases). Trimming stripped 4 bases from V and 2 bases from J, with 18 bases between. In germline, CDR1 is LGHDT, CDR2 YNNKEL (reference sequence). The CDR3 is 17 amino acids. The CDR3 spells CASSPLARESPYNEQFF. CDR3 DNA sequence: TGTGCCAGCAGCCCACTAGCCAGGGAAAGCCCCTACAATGAGCAGTTCTTC.

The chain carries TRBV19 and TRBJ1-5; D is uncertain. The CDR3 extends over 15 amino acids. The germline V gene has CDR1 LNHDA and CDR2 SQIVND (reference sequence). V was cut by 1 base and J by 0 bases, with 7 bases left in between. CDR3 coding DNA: TGTGCCAGTAGTATAGTACGGAGTAGCAATCAGCCCCAGCATTTT. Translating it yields CASSIVRSSNQPQHF.

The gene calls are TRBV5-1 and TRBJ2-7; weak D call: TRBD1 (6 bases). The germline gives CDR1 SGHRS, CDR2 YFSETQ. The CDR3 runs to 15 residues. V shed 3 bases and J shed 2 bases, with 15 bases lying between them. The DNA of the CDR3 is TGCGCCAGCAGCTCTACAGGGAACCTTCCCTACGAGCAGTACTTC. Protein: CASSSTGNLPYEQYF.

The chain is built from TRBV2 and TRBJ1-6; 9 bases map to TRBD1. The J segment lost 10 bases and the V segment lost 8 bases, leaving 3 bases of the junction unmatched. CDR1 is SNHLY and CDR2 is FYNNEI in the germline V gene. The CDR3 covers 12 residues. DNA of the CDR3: TGTGCCAGCCGCGACAGGGGGTCACCCCTCCACTTT. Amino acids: CASRDRGSPLHF.